This T cell receptor (beta chain) was identified during a study of T cells in Graves' hyperthyroidism and ophthalmopathy. Using RNA transcripts as the source, TCR beta CDR3 regions were amplified. When the TCR CDR3 underwent first-round RT-PCR, the HTBI primer set was used. TCRdb fed the multiplex PCR reads into MiXCR, producing one record per CDR3 protein. The sample records 350,000 to 450,000 distinct CDR3 sequences, roughly 14% being singletons. Trimming cost V 1 base and J 3 bases, with 15 bases left between them. CDR1 MGHRA and CDR2 YSYEKL come from the germline V gene. This CDR3 contains 16 residues.

The receptor was derived from a woman aged 55 to 70 with Graves' hyperthyroidism. The chain is built from TRBV4-1 and TRBJ1-2, with no clear D. Source material: blood. CDR3: CASSQVLTRRYYGYTF. CDR3 nucleotides: TGCGCCAGCAGCCAAGTCCTCACTCGGCGGTACTATGGCTACACCTTC.